The clone carrying this T cell receptor (beta chain) was detected many times. Trimming took off 8 bases at V and 0 bases at J, with 13 bases between the two ends. This CDR3 has 14 residues. RNA transcripts yielded amplified TCR beta CDR3 regions. Using the HTBI primer set, a first-round RT-PCR was run on the TCR CDR3. TCRdb re-analysed the multiplex PCR reads in MiXCR, keeping a single row per CDR3 protein. The data show under 400,000 distinct CDR3 sequences, around a sixth seen once. The entry originates in a study of T cells in Graves' hyperthyroidism and ophthalmopathy. The sequencing input was blood. This clonotype was sampled from a young woman with Graves' hyperthyroidism that later progressed to Graves' ophthalmopathy. The rearrangement uses TRBV12-3 or TRBV12-4 and TRBJ1-2, with unresolved D. The CDR3, as DNA: TGTGCCAGCCGTGACACCGGGACTAACTATGGCTACACCTTC. This codes for CASRDTGTNYGYTF.